Reported below is one T cell receptor (beta chain). Antigen specificity is unknown. The data were obtained in a study of graft-versus-host responses after intestinal transplantation. Sequenced by immunoSEQ multiplex PCR; TCRdb stores in-frame clones only, minus some. This sample has about 110,000 clones, with 85% to 95% found just once. The CDR3 covers 15 residues. The V and J ends lost 8 bases and 5 bases, in that order; junction bases with no gene match: 10. Germline V gene sequence: CDR1 SEHNR, CDR2 FQNEAQ (reference sequence). The TCR was taken from a human donor who was the organ donor for an intestinal transplant. The sequenced sample was unstimulated CD8+ T cells sorted from spleen or lymph node cells, obtained before transplant. The chain has TRBV7-9 and TRBJ2-1, with 9 bases matching TRBD2. CDR3 residues: CASGSRLAEHNEQFF. DNA for the CDR3: TGTGCCAGCGGATCGAGACTAGCGGAGCACAATGAGCAGTTCTTC.